A single sample gave rise to the 23 T cell receptor beta chains below, sequenced in a study of long-term antiretroviral therapy in people with HIV. It was version v3.0 of the immunoSEQ assay that was run at survey level. This table comes from immunoSEQ multiplex PCR, and its TCRdb copy is limited to in-frame clones, with some not included. The sample gives about 30,000 clones, approximately 93% of which show up once; over 6% is in the top ten. The sequences come from unsorted PBMCs, collected approximately 6.5 years after starting antiretroviral therapy. The receptors shown here come from a woman in her thirties or forties with HIV.

V gene TRBV7-2 combines with J gene TRBJ2-1; 9 nucleotides match TRBD2. V gave up 2 bases and J gave up 7 bases; unmatched junction bases: 6. The CDR3 length is 15 residues. The germline V gene encodes CDR1 SGHTA and CDR2 FQGNSA. The CDR3 nucleotides read TGTGCCAGCAGCTTACGAGCGGGGGGCCGGAATGAGCAGTTCTTC. Translation gives CASSLRAGGRNEQFF.

CDR3 protein: CASSPAGGTAKNIQYF. The CDR3, as DNA: TGTGCCAGCTCACCAGCAGGGGGCACGGCCAAAAACATTCAGTACTTC. The rearrangement joins TRBV18 to TRBJ2-4; 8 positions match TRBD1. CDR1 is KGHSH, CDR2 LQKENI, per germline. There are 16 residues in the CDR3. V dropped 2 bases and J dropped 1; count of bases not matched to a gene: 4. Full variable domain (outside the CDR3, taken from reference TRBV18 and TRBJ2-4): NAGVMQNPRHLVRRRGQEARLRCSPMKGHSHVYWYRQLPEEGLKFMVYLQKENIIDESGMPKERFSAEFPKEGPSILRIQQVVRGDSAAYFCASSPAGGTAKNIQYFGAGTRLSVL.

Here the CDR3 reads CAWTRGDSPLHF. CDR3 nucleotide sequence: TGTGCCTGGACCAGGGGAGACTCACCCCTCCACTTT. V is TRBV30 and J is TRBJ1-6; D is possibly TRBD1 (6 bases). The germline CDR1 and CDR2 sequences are GTSNPN and SVGIG (reference sequence). This CDR3 spans 12 amino acids. Trimming left V 4 bases short and J 10 bases short, with 11 bases between.

This sequence joins TRBV5-6 and TRBJ2-5, with 9 bases aligning to TRBD2. J was trimmed by 1 base and V by 4 bases; bases with no gene match: 8. Germline V gives CDR1 SGHDT, CDR2 YYEEEE. The CDR3 extends over 16 amino acids. The CDR3 is CASSLAGAGGQETQYF. The CDR3 bases are TGTGCCAGCAGCCTAGCAGGAGCGGGGGGCCAAGAGACCCAGTACTTC. Filled out from reference TRBV5-6 and TRBJ2-5, the complete variable domain reads DAGVTQSPTHLIKTRGQQVTLRCSPKSGHDTVSWYQQALGQGPQFIFQYYEEEERQRGNFPDRFSGHQFPNYSSELNVNALLLGDSALYLCASSLAGAGGQETQYFGPGTRLLVL.

This chain links TRBV6-4 with TRBJ2-3; 8 nucleotides align to TRBD2. Trimming at V came to 8 bases and at J to 5 bases, leaving 18 bases not matched to a gene. In germline, CDR1 is MRHNA, CDR2 SNTAGT. The length of the CDR3 is 17 residues. The CDR3 DNA is TGTGCCAGCCGCACCTGGGGAGCGGGGGCCCCGGGAGATACGCAGTATTTT. Amino acid sequence: CASRTWGAGAPGDTQYF.

This clone was detected once. This chain uses TRBV18 with TRBJ2-6; the D gene is possibly TRBD1 (6 bases). CDR1 KGHSH and CDR2 LQKENI come from the germline V gene. V shed 3 bases and J shed 2 bases, with 14 bases lying between them. This CDR3 comprises 17 residues. DNA for the CDR3: TGTGCCAGCTCACCGGGTACAGGGACCCCTGGGGCCAACGTCCTGACTTTC. Its protein is CASSPGTGTPGANVLTF. The entire variable domain, with the rest obtained from reference TRBV18 and TRBJ2-6, is as follows: NAGVMQNPRHLVRRRGQEARLRCSPMKGHSHVYWYRQLPEEGLKFMVYLQKENIIDESGMPKERFSAEFPKEGPSILRIQQVVRGDSAAYFCASSPGTGTPGANVLTFGAGSRLTVL.

The chain is built from TRBV19 and TRBJ2-5, with unresolved D. Between the trimmed V and J ends, which lost 3 bases and 7 bases, there was a span of 18 bases. There are 15 residues in the CDR3. The germline V gene has CDR1 LNHDA and CDR2 SQIVND (reference sequence). The CDR3 DNA follows: TGTGCCAGTAGTATTGAACCGGCCAAGGGCGGGACCCAGTACTTC. This sequence encodes CASSIEPAKGGTQYF.

V and J are TRBV7-2 and TRBJ2-7; D may be TRBD1 or TRBD2 (5 bases each). V lost 6 bases to trimming and J lost 0 bases, with 12 bases between them. The CDR3 extends over 14 amino acids. The V gene's germline CDR1 is SGHTA and CDR2 FQGNSA. The CDR3 region is CASRGPGSSYEQYF. CDR3 nucleotide sequence: TGTGCCAGCAGGGGGCCAGGGAGCTCCTACGAGCAGTACTTC.

The chain is built from TRBV2 and TRBJ1-6, with D tentatively TRBD1 (6 bases). Germline V gene lookup returns CDR1 SNHLY and CDR2 FYNNEI. Trimming took 7 bases from V and 9 from J, leaving 16 bases between them. CDR3 size: 14 residues. CDR3: CASTPLGGSSPLHF. The CDR3 DNA is TGTGCCAGCACACCGCTAGGGGGAAGTTCACCCCTCCACTTT.

J is TRBJ2-2 and V is TRBV9, with a tentative D call TRBD2 (6 bases). With 3 bases removed from V and 2 bases from J, the gap between germline ends came to 14 bases. This CDR3 comprises 16 residues. Germline CDR1 is SGDLS and CDR2 is YYNGEE. The CDR3 region is CASSGGLGVNTGELFF. The CDR3 DNA reads as TGTGCCAGCAGCGGGGGACTGGGGGTAAACACCGGGGAGCTGTTTTTT. Supplemented by reference TRBV9 and TRBJ2-2, the full variable domain reads DSGVTQTPKHLITATGQRVTLRCSPRSGDLSVYWYQQSLDQGLQFLIQYYNGEERAKGNILERFSAQQFPDLHSELNLSSLELGDSALYFCASSGGLGVNTGELFFGEGSRLTVL.

The chain is built from TRBV11-2 and TRBJ2-5; D is unclear. The CDR3 has 14 residues. The germline V gene has CDR1 SGHAT and CDR2 FQNNGV. V lost 1 base to trimming and J lost 5 bases, with 11 bases between them. CDR3 in amino acids: CASSLGGRKETQYF. Written as DNA, the CDR3 is TGTGCCAGCAGCTTAGGTGGGCGCAAGGAGACCCAGTACTTC.

J is TRBJ1-5 and V is TRBV30, with D unclear. V was cut by 0 bases and J by 1 base, with 4 bases left in between. This CDR3 has 13 residues. The germline gives CDR1 GTSNPN, CDR2 SVGIG (reference sequence). CDR3 residues: CAWSVGSNQPQHF. CDR3 DNA sequence: TGTGCCTGGAGTGTAGGCAGCAATCAGCCCCAGCATTTT. Variable domain in full (rest from reference TRBV30 and TRBJ1-5): SQTIHQWPATLVQPVGSPLSLECTVEGTSNPNLYWYRQAAGRGLQLLFYSVGIGQISSEVPQNLSASRPQDRQFILSSKKLLLSDSGFYLCAWSVGSNQPQHFGDGTRLSIL.

Only one count was recorded for this clone. The rearrangement joins TRBV12-5 to TRBJ1-2; no definite D call. The CDR3 sequence is 13 residues long. Germline CDR1 LGHNT, CDR2 FRNRAP. V lost 2 bases and J 6 bases, leaving 10 bases between the germline ends. CDR3 sequence reads: CASGLSNRDGYTF. Written as DNA, the CDR3 is TGTGCTAGTGGTTTGTCTAACCGGGATGGCTACACCTTC.

This sequence joins TRBV28 and TRBJ2-7; 7 nucleotides match TRBD1. Germline V gene data show CDR1 as MDHEN and CDR2 as SYDVKM. V lost 6 bases to trimming and J lost 0 bases; unmatched junction nucleotides: 8. This CDR3 spans 15 amino acids. CDR3 nucleotides: TGTGCCAGCAGCACAACAGGGGAAAACTCCTACGAGCAGTACTTC. Translated, it gives CASSTTGENSYEQYF.

This clone occurred once. The missing conserved phenylalanine or tryptophan at the end of this CDR3 makes a read error likely. No DNA is shown, since the ends of the CDR3 on it are uncertain; the CDR3 is the one TCRdb lists. This sequence joins TRBV25-1 and TRBJ2-7; the table gives TRBD1 as D, unverified against the DNA. The CDR3 region is 10 residues in length, termini included. Germline assignment: CDR1 MGHDK and CDR2 SYGVNS. This chain's CDR3 is CASPGTGVGS.

The gene calls are TRBV6-5 and TRBJ1-6; no reliable D call. The CDR3 totals 15 residues. V lost 0 bases to trimming and J lost 6 bases, with 9 bases between them. The germline V gene has CDR1 MNHEY and CDR2 SVGAGI. The CDR3 sequence is CASSYSNTINSPLHF. In DNA form, the CDR3 reads TGTGCCAGCAGTTACTCGAATACCATTAATTCACCCCTCCACTTT.

This chain joins TRBV11-3 and TRBJ2-1; unclear D gene. Germline V CDR1 and CDR2: SGHNT, YENEEA. The CDR3 is 13 residues long. Between the trimmed V and J ends, which lost 1 base and 6 bases, there was a span of 7 bases. The CDR3 loop reads CASSLVRANEQFF. As DNA, the CDR3 is TGTGCCAGCAGCTTAGTAAGGGCCAATGAGCAGTTCTTC.

This clone was recorded only once. The chain has TRBV30 and TRBJ1-4; D not certain. Trimming removed 0 bases from V and 0 bases from J, with 14 bases in between. The germline V gene has CDR1 GTSNPN and CDR2 SVGIG (reference sequence). This CDR3 region has 17 residues. The CDR3 protein is CAWSVQEGLPTNEKLFF. The CDR3, as DNA: TGTGCCTGGAGTGTACAAGAGGGTCTCCCAACTAATGAAAAACTGTTTTTT.

The chain employs TRBV13 and TRBJ2-3; perhaps TRBD1 as D (6 bases). Between the trimmed V and J ends, which lost 4 bases and 0 bases, there was a span of 14 bases. The V gene's germline CDR1 is PRHDT and CDR2 FYEKMQ (reference sequence). The CDR3 is made up of 16 amino acids. The CDR3 spells CASSSRWTASTDTQYF. The CDR3 DNA is TGTGCCAGCAGCTCCCGATGGACAGCTAGCACAGATACGCAGTATTTT. Based on the CDR3 plus reference TRBV13 and TRBJ2-3, the full variable domain is AAGVIQSPRHLIKEKRETATLKCYPIPRHDTVYWYQQGPGQDPQFLISFYEKMQSDKGSIPDRFSAQQFSDYHSELNMSSLELGDSALYFCASSSRWTASTDTQYFGPGTRLTVL.

This chain links TRBV27 with TRBJ2-3, with D perhaps matching TRBD1 (6 bases). Germline-derived CDR1 and CDR2 are MNHEY and SMNVEV (reference sequence). The CDR3 is made up of 17 amino acids. V was shortened by 2 bases and J by 6 bases, with 21 bases between the two germline ends. CDR3 sequence (DNA): TGTGCCAGCAGTTTAAGCTATTTCACAGGGCATGCCGATACGCAGTATTTT. Protein sequence: CASSLSYFTGHADTQYF.

This clone was picked up one time. The chain combines TRBV2 with TRBJ1-1; TRBD1 matches 8 bases. The junction had 5 bases not matched to a gene; V was cut back by 7 bases and J by 1 base. The CDR3 covers 14 residues. CDR1 SNHLY and CDR2 FYNNEI come from the germline V gene. The CDR3 reads CASIRTGSNTEAFF. The CDR3 DNA is TGTGCCAGCATTCGGACAGGGTCGAACACTGAAGCTTTCTTT.

The chain combines TRBV5-4 with TRBJ1-2; D unresolved. The germline V and J ends were trimmed by 1 base and 4 bases, with 8 bases remaining between them. Germline assignment: CDR1 SGHNT and CDR2 YYREEE (reference sequence). The CDR3 runs 13 residues. The CDR3 DNA follows: TGTGCCAGCAGCTTGTCCGGGATCTATGGCTACACCTTC. Protein: CASSLSGIYGYTF.

This chain connects TRBV19 to TRBJ2-1; 7 bases fit TRBD1. With V trimmed by 4 bases and J by 0 bases, 0 bases remained unmatched. The CDR3 loop spans 14 amino acids. Germline V gives CDR1 LNHDA, CDR2 SQIVND (reference sequence). CDR3 loop: CASSTGGSYNEQFF. The CDR3 nucleotides read TGTGCCAGTAGTACAGGGGGCTCCTACAATGAGCAGTTCTTC. Full variable domain (remainder filled in from reference TRBV19 and TRBJ2-1): DGGITQSPKYLFRKEGQNVTLSCEQNLNHDAMYWYRQDPGQGLRLIYYSQIVNDFQKGDIAEGYSVSREKKESFPLTVTSAQKNPTAFYLCASSTGGSYNEQFFGPGTRLTVL.